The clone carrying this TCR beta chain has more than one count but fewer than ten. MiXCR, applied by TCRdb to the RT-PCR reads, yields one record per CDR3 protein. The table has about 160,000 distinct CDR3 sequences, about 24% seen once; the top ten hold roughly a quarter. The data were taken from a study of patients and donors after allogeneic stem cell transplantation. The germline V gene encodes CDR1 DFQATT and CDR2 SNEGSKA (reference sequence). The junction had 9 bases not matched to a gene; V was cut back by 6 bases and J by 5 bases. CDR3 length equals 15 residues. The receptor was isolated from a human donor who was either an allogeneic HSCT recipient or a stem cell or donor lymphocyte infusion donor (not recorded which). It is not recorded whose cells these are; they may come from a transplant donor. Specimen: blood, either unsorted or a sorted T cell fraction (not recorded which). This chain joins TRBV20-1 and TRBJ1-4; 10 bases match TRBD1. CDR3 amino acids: CSALTGGWRNEKLFF. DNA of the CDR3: TGCAGTGCCCTGACAGGGGGCTGGCGGAATGAAAAACTGTTTTTT.